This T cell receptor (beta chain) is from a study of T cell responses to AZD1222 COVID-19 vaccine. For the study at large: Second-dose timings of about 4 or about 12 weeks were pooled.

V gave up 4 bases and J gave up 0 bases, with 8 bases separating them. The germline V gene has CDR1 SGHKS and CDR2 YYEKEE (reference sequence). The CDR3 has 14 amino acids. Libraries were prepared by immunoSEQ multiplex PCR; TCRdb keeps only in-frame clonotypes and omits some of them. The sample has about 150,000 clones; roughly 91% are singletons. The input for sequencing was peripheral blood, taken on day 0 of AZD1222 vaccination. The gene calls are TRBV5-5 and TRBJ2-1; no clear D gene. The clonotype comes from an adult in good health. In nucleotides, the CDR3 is TGTGCCAGCAGCCCTTGGACCTCCTACAATGAGCAGTTCTTC. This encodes CASSPWTSYNEQFF.